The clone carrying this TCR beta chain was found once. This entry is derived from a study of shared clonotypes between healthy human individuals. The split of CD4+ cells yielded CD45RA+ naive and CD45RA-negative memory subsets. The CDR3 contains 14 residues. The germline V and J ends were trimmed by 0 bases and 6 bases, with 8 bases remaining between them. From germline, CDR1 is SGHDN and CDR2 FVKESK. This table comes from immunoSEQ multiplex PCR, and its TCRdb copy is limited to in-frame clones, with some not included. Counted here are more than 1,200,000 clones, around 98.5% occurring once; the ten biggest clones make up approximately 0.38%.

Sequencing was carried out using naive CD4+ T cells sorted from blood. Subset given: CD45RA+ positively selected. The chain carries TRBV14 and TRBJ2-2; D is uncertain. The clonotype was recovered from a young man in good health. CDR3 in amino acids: CASSQDVGPGELFF. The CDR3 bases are TGTGCCAGCAGCCAAGATGTTGGACCCGGGGAGCTGTTTTTT.